The 23 T cell receptor beta chains below all came from one sample that was sequenced in a study of cytomegalovirus exposure and HLA in healthy donors. Vbeta (60) and Jbeta (13) primers were used in the PCR. TCRdb's copy holds only in-frame clones and misses some; the assay was immunoSEQ multiplex PCR. The table lists roughly 76,000 clones. The sequenced sample consisted of PBMCs. The receptor source for this set is a female donor in good health and CMV-seropositive.

The chain is built from TRBV6-5 and TRBJ2-3; D is perhaps TRBD2 (7 bases). Germline-derived CDR1 and CDR2 are MNHEY and SVGAGI. Trimming left V 7 bases short and J 7 bases short, with 15 bases between. CDR3 length: 13 residues. CDR3 sequence reads: CASTGGAGNTQYF. In DNA form, the CDR3 reads TGTGCCAGCACTGGGGGGGCCGGGAATACGCAGTATTTT.

The chain carries TRBV30 and TRBJ2-2; 9 nucleotides line up with TRBD1. With 3 bases clipped from V and 3 bases from J, the junction kept 5 bases outside the gene matches. Germline V lookup: CDR1 GTSNPN, CDR2 SVGIG (reference sequence). The CDR3 has 15 amino acids. The CDR3 nucleotides are TGTGCCTGGAGCCAGGGACAGGGCTACACCGGGGAGCTGTTTTTT. It yields the protein CAWSQGQGYTGELFF. The variable domain in full, completed from reference TRBV30 and TRBJ2-2, reads SQTIHQWPATLVQPVGSPLSLECTVEGTSNPNLYWYRQAAGRGLQLLFYSVGIGQISSEVPQNLSASRPQDRQFILSSKKLLLSDSGFYLCAWSQGQGYTGELFFGEGSRLTVL.

This rearrangement joins TRBV4-3 to TRBJ2-2; TRBD1 matches 8 bases. The germline V gene encodes CDR1 LGHNA and CDR2 YSLEER. The V segment lost 4 bases and the J segment 7 bases; nucleotides outside the gene matches: 5. The CDR3 spans 14 residues. The DNA of the CDR3 is TGCGCCAGCAGCCGACCAGGGGGCAGCGGGGAGCTGTTTTTT. This encodes CASSRPGGSGELFF.

The gene calls are TRBV7-9 and TRBJ1-4; 7 nucleotides agree with TRBD1. Trimming took 5 bases from V and 5 from J; bases not matched to a gene: 5. The germline V gene has CDR1 SEHNR and CDR2 FQNEAQ (reference sequence). There are 14 residues in the CDR3. Here the CDR3 DNA reads TGTGCCAGCAGCATTGGACAGGCGAATGAAAAACTGTTTTTT. This gives the protein CASSIGQANEKLFF.

The chain employs TRBV30 and TRBJ2-7; D is possibly TRBD1 (5 bases). Trimming left V 3 bases short and J 11 bases short, with 11 bases between. Germline CDR1 reads GTSNPN; CDR2 reads SVGIG (reference sequence). This CDR3 has 10 residues. This CDR3 reads CAWSGQGKYF. The CDR3 DNA sequence: TGTGCCTGGAGCGGGCAGGGAAAGTACTTC.

CDR3 loop: CASSQDTGQLGETQYF. The CDR3, as DNA: TGCGCCAGCAGCCAAGATACAGGCCAGCTGGGAGAGACCCAGTACTTC. V usage is TRBV4-3 and J usage is TRBJ2-5; a weak D match, TRBD1 (5 bases). CDR1 is LGHNA and CDR2 is YSLEER in the germline V gene. The CDR3 runs 16 residues. V lost 0 bases to trimming and J lost 4 bases, with 15 bases between them.

The rearrangement joins TRBV5-1 to TRBJ2-5; TRBD1 agrees at 11 bases. This CDR3 region has 15 residues. Germline V CDR1 and CDR2: SGHRS, YFSETQ. J gave up 3 bases and V 1 base, and 2 bases lay outside the gene matches. The CDR3 region is CASSLWGQGEETQYF. The CDR3 DNA sequence: TGCGCCAGCAGCTTGTGGGGACAGGGGGAAGAGACCCAGTACTTC.

Note on this clone: In the same sample, other DNA sequences code for this CDR3. The chain employs TRBV30 and TRBJ1-3; the D gene is possibly TRBD1 (5 bases). The CDR3 covers 14 residues. Germline assignment: CDR1 GTSNPN and CDR2 SVGIG (reference sequence). Deletions cut 0 bases from V and 2 bases from J, with 8 bases between. The CDR3 coding sequence is TGTGCCTGGAGTGTCTCAGGGACTGGAAACACCATATATTTT. Its translation: CAWSVSGTGNTIYF.

This chain uses TRBV27 with TRBJ1-1; D gene ambiguous. CDR3 length equals 12 residues. Per germline, CDR1 MNHEY and CDR2 SMNVEV (reference sequence). Trimming stripped 5 bases from V and 1 base from J, with 5 bases between. The CDR3 sequence: CASSPGNTEAFF. Here the CDR3 DNA reads TGTGCCAGCAGTCCAGGGAACACTGAAGCTTTCTTT.

V is TRBV30 and J is TRBJ2-4; 7 bases are a match to TRBD1. CDR3 length equals 17 residues. The trim removed 3 bases at V and 0 bases at J, leaving 11 bases unmatched. Germline V gives CDR1 GTSNPN, CDR2 SVGIG (reference sequence). The CDR3: CAWSRDRTWLAKNIQYF. The CDR3 bases are TGTGCCTGGAGCCGGGACAGAACTTGGCTAGCCAAAAACATTCAGTACTTC.

The DNA for the CDR3 is TGCGCCAGCAGCCAATCGGGCAGGGCGAGTAATTCACCCCTCCACTTT. Its protein is CASSQSGRASNSPLHF. The chain links TRBV4-3 to TRBJ1-6; perhaps TRBD1 as D (5 bases). Germline V CDR1 and CDR2: LGHNA, YSLEER. Deletions cut 2 bases from V and 6 bases from J, with 14 bases between. The CDR3 loop spans 16 amino acids.

The chain recombines TRBV28 with TRBJ1-5; the D is unclear. Germline V gene data show CDR1 as MDHEN and CDR2 as SYDVKM. Deletions cut 4 bases from V and 5 bases from J, with 18 bases between. The CDR3 spans 16 residues. CDR3 in DNA: TGTGCCAGCAGTTCCAAAACACACCCAAACGATCAGCCCCAGCATTTT. It specifies CASSSKTHPNDQPQHF.

CDR3 coding DNA: TGTGCCAGCAGCGTAGGAGACTACCTCAATGAGCAGTTCTTC. Translating gives CASSVGDYLNEQFF. The rearrangement links TRBV9 to TRBJ2-1; tentative D call: TRBD2 (5 bases). The CDR3 consists of 14 residues. Trimming removed 0 bases from V and 6 bases from J, with 10 bases in between. CDR1 is SGDLS and CDR2 is YYNGEE in the germline V gene. The variable domain in full, with the rest retrieved from reference TRBV9 and TRBJ2-1, is DSGVTQTPKHLITATGQRVTLRCSPRSGDLSVYWYQQSLDQGLQFLIQYYNGEERAKGNILERFSAQQFPDLHSELNLSSLELGDSALYFCASSVGDYLNEQFFGPGTRLTVL.

The chain uses TRBV10-1 and TRBJ2-7, with D perhaps matching TRBD2 (6 bases). This CDR3 has 15 residues. CDR1 WNHNN and CDR2 SYGVQD come from the germline V gene (reference sequence). Deletions cut 3 bases from V and 2 bases from J, with 14 bases between. CDR3 loop: CASSDPWEVPYEQYF. The DNA of the CDR3 is TGCGCCAGCAGTGACCCGTGGGAGGTGCCCTACGAGCAGTACTTC.

The chain couples TRBV9 to TRBJ1-1; possibly TRBD1 for D (5 bases). The germline gives CDR1 SGDLS, CDR2 YYNGEE. V was trimmed by 4 bases and J by 2 bases, leaving 12 bases between them. The length of the CDR3 is 14 residues. This CDR3 reads CASSPHGGNTEAFF. The CDR3 DNA sequence: TGTGCCAGCAGCCCCCACGGGGGTAACACTGAAGCTTTCTTT.

V usage is TRBV7-9 and J usage is TRBJ2-3, with D possibly TRBD2 on 5 matching bases. The CDR3 has 12 amino acids. V dropped 4 bases and J dropped 7 bases, with 9 bases sitting between them. Germline V gives CDR1 SEHNR, CDR2 FQNEAQ (reference sequence). The DNA of the CDR3 is TGTGCCAGCAGCTCGGACTCACATACGCAGTATTTT. This sequence encodes CASSSDSHTQYF.

The chain combines TRBV28 with TRBJ1-2; possible D gene TRBD1, 6 bases. CDR3 length: 14 residues. Germline-derived CDR1 and CDR2 are MDHEN and SYDVKM. V lost 6 bases, J lost 4 bases, and 15 bases lay in between. CDR3 protein: CASRTGTRVYGYTF. CDR3 nucleotides: TGTGCCAGCAGAACCGGGACAAGAGTCTATGGCTACACCTTC.

The J gene is TRBJ1-1, the V gene TRBV6-1; 9 bases match TRBD1. The length of the CDR3 is 13 residues. Losses at the gene ends were 7 bases for V and 7 bases for J; bases not matched to a gene: 7. The germline gives CDR1 MNHNS, CDR2 SASEGT. CDR3 loop: CASTWTGAFEAFF. The CDR3 bases are TGTGCCAGCACTTGGACAGGGGCGTTTGAAGCTTTCTTT.

The rearrangement joins TRBV5-4 to TRBJ2-5, with TRBD2 identical over 8 bases. Germline CDR1 SGHNT, CDR2 YYREEE (reference sequence). With 3 bases clipped from V and 5 bases from J, the junction kept 6 bases outside the gene matches. This CDR3 has 14 amino acids. Here the CDR3 reads CASSSQGGGETQYF. Written as DNA, the CDR3 is TGTGCCAGCAGCTCTCAGGGCGGGGGGGAGACCCAGTACTTC.

J is TRBJ2-7 and V is TRBV19; 7 nucleotides agree with TRBD1. Looked up from germline, CDR1 is LNHDA and CDR2 is SQIVND (reference sequence). Losses at the gene ends were 9 bases for V and 2 bases for J; bases not matched to a gene: 7. CDR3 length: 13 residues. The CDR3 here is CASRGQVPYEQYF. The CDR3 DNA reads as TGTGCCAGCCGAGGACAGGTTCCCTACGAGCAGTACTTC. The full variable domain, rest sourced from reference TRBV19 and TRBJ2-7, is DGGITQSPKYLFRKEGQNVTLSCEQNLNHDAMYWYRQDPGQGLRLIYYSQIVNDFQKGDIAEGYSVSREKKESFPLTVTSAQKNPTAFYLCASRGQVPYEQYFGPGTRLTVT.

This chain links TRBV4-2 with TRBJ2-6, with a possible D match to TRBD1 (7 bases). Per the germline V gene, CDR1 is LGHNA and CDR2 is YNFKEQ. This CDR3 is built from 17 residues. Between the trimmed V and J ends, which lost 3 bases and 2 bases, there was a span of 14 bases. In nucleotides, the CDR3 is TGTGCCAGCAGCCAGTCGGGAGACAGGGCTGGGGCCAACGTCCTGACTTTC. The encoded protein is CASSQSGDRAGANVLTF.

V is TRBV10-3 and J is TRBJ2-1; 8 nucleotides agree with TRBD2. V shed 8 bases, J shed 5 bases, and the junction held 8 bases outside the gene matches. CDR3 length equals 14 residues. Looked up from germline, CDR1 is ENHRY and CDR2 is SYGVKD. This CDR3 reads CAIHSGISDNEQFF. The CDR3 nucleotides read TGTGCCATCCATAGCGGGATTTCCGACAATGAGCAGTTCTTC.

The chain links TRBV28 to TRBJ1-2; 7 nucleotides line up with TRBD1. The CDR3 is 13 residues long. With V trimmed by 6 bases and J by 8 bases, 9 bases remained unmatched. Per germline, CDR1 MDHEN and CDR2 SYDVKM. CDR3 nucleotides: TGTGCCAGCAGAAATAGGGGGCTCGGAGGCTACACCTTC. The encoded protein is CASRNRGLGGYTF.